This T cell receptor beta chain is drawn from a study of blood T cell repertoires in COVID-19. The assay was immunoSEQ multiplex PCR, and TCRdb's table has in-frame clones only and misses some. The sample records about 160,000 clones, roughly 91% being singletons. This CDR3 has 12 amino acids. Trimming pared 5 bases from V and 1 base from J, leaving 8 bases between. Germline V CDR1 and CDR2: GTSNPN, SVGIG (reference sequence). V and J are TRBV30 and TRBJ1-1; weak D call: TRBD1 (5 bases). The sample comprised peripheral blood. This clonotype was sampled from a woman in her fifties or sixties with acute or convalescent COVID-19. Here the CDR3 reads CAWGAGNTEAFF. The CDR3 bases are TGTGCCTGGGGGGCGGGGAACACTGAAGCTTTCTTT.